This T cell receptor beta chain was retrieved from a study of Ad26.COV2.S vaccination and SARS-CoV-2 variants (dated by TCRdb to about 2021). A note on the overall study: Vaccine-arm donors were drawn from COV1001, a multicentre, randomized, double-blind, placebo-controlled phase I-IIa trial of Ad26.COV2.S in healthy adults. Ad26.COV2.S was administered intramuscularly at 5 x 10^10 or 1 x 10^11 viral particles, either as a single shot or as two shots given 56 days apart. TCRbeta repertoire sequencing served as the tool for gauging how specific and how broad the SARS-CoV-2-reactive T cell receptors were following Ad26.COV2.S vaccination. The TCR-sequenced set comprised around 32 samples: some 19 Ad26.COV2.S vaccine recipients, 5 placebo recipients and 8 SARS-CoV-2 convalescent individuals. Trial participants were randomized into five groups of five: low-dose or high-dose Ad26.COV2.S given once or twice, or placebo on both occasions. Throughout the experiments and outcome assessment, investigators stayed blinded to trial group allocation. Summary of the overall study and its limitations: Vaccine and placebo recipients had similar non-spike TCR breadth, a finding consistent with the vaccine containing only spike. The authors noted that the TCR breadth and depth analyses may have underestimated total T cell responses. The study was not powered for comparison of responses between vaccine doses or regimens. After vaccination, spike-specific CD8+ and CD4+ T cell responses were reported to show substantial breadth. Ad26.COV2.S recipients had higher spike-specific TCR breadth than placebo recipients (P = 0.0014).

The immunoSEQ Assay was used to sequence TCRbeta CDR3 regions. After extraction, genomic DNA underwent amplification by bias-controlled multiplex PCR, followed by high-throughput sequencing. In the source study's methods: To quantify the absolute abundance of every unique TCRbeta CDR3 region, sequences were collapsed and filtered. T cell fraction was estimated by normalizing TCRbeta template counts to usable DNA, which was measured by amplifying reference genes present in all nucleated cells. Repertoire TCRs were annotated as SARS-CoV-2-specific by exact matching of V gene, CDR3 amino acid sequence and J gene to a known reactive TCR set. MIRA supplied the reference SARS-CoV-2 TCR set, which was filtered for enrichment in COVID-19-positive ImmuneCODE repertoires so that public or cross-reactive TCRs were removed. Drawing on the MIRA antigens, annotated TCRs were analysed further at the level of specific ORF or position within ORF. Breadth was defined as the number of annotated unique rearrangements divided by the total number of unique productive rearrangements, and depth was defined as the summed frequency of the annotated unique rearrangements. Two-sided Wilcoxon rank-sum tests were used to compare TCR breadth between groups. The clones in this table, taken by TCRdb from immuneACCESS, are in-frame only. Not every clone is retained; where verified, under half of the shortfall comes from an unresolved V gene, and the cause of the rest is unknown. The V and J calls and clone size are taken from that table; D and trimming were inferred from the DNA. The sample table contains a few hundred thousand clones; only one count was recorded for approximately 88% of them. The ten largest clones add up to around 3.6% of the sample.

This clone was found once. The antigen this receptor binds is unknown. One base away there is no much larger clone; base qualities are not given. This specimen's treatment or condition label, interpreted: 19 received Ad26.COV2.S at low or high dose, single or two shots; roughly 5 received placebo; per-sample allocation not given. Repertoires of vaccine and placebo recipients were sequenced from samples collected on day 63 after the first injection. Cohort 1b enrolled roughly 25 adults aged 18-55 years at a single site in Boston, USA, between 29 July and 7 August 2020. As a vaccine, Ad26.COV2.S was a replication-incompetent adenovirus type 26 vector that expressed a prefusion-stabilized SARS-CoV-2 spike protein derived from the original Wuhan strain. The sequencing here drew on peripheral blood, taken in a trial of Ad26.COV2.S vaccine versus placebo. The TCR was taken from a person aged 18-65 years who received the Ad26.COV2.S COVID-19 vaccine or a placebo.

This receptor carries the CDR3 CASSIASSGGNEQFF. In nucleotide form, the sequence is TGTGCCAGCAGCATCGCGTCTAGCGGGGGGAATGAGCAGTTCTTC. The chain uses TRBV7-9 and TRBJ2-1, with TRBD2 matching 11 junction bases. Reading from cysteine to phenylalanine, the CDR3 counts 15 amino acids. The entry retains the CDR3 DNA only, 45 bases that are in frame from base 1. V is cut back by 5 bases and J by 7 bases, with 7 bases in the junction unmatched. CDR1 and CDR2, per the germline V gene (reference sequence), are SEHNR and FQNEAQ.